The clone carrying this T cell receptor beta chain has more than one count but fewer than ten. Primers for the PCR totalled 60 Vbeta and 13 Jbeta. The data were produced by immunoSEQ multiplex PCR, yet TCRdb's version contains in-frame clones alone and is incomplete. Of about 150,000 clones in the sample, over 75% are singletons; the top ten hold 4.5% to 6%. These data originate in a study of cytomegalovirus exposure and HLA in healthy donors. V was clipped by 7 bases and J by 3 bases; unmatched bases: 0. CDR3 size: 13 residues. The germline V gene encodes CDR1 MRHNA and CDR2 SNTAGT. The chain carries TRBV6-4 and TRBJ2-2; 9 positions match TRBD2. The sample comprised PBMCs. The clonotype comes from a man between 25 and 39 years old in good health and CMV-seropositive. DNA of the CDR3: TGTGCCAGCACTAGCGGGGACACCGGGGAGCTGTTTTTT. It translates to CASTSGDTGELFF.